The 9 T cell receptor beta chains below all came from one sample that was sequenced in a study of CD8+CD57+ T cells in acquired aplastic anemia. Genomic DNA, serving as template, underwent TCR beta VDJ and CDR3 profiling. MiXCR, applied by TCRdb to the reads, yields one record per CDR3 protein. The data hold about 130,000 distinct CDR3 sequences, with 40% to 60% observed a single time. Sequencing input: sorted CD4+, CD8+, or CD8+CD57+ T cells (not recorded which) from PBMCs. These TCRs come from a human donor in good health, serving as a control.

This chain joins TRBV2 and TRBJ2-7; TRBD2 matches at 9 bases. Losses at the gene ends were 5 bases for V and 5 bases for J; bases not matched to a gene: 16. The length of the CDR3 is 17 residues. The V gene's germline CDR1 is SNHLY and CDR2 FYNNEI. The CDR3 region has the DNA TGTGCCAGCAGTCCTCACGCGAGGGGACTAGCTAGCCACGAGCAGTACTTC. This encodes CASSPHARGLASHEQYF.

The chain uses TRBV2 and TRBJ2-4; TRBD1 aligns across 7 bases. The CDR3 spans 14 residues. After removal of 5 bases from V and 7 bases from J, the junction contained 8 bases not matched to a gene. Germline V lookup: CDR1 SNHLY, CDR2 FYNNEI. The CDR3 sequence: CASSTRQGGNIQYF. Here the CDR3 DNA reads TGTGCCAGCAGTACCCGACAGGGTGGGAACATTCAGTACTTC. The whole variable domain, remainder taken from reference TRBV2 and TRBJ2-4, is EPEVTQTPSHQVTQMGQEVILRCVPISNHLYFYWYRQILGQKVEFLVSFYNNEISEKSEIFDDQFSVERPDGSNFTLKIRSTKLEDSAMYFCASSTRQGGNIQYFGAGTRLSVL.

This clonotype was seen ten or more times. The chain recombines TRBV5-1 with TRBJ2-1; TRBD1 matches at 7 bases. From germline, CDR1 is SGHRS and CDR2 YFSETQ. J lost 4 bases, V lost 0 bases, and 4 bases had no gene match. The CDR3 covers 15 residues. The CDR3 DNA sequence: TGCGCCAGCAGCTTGGGACAGGGCCTTTACAATGAGCAGTTCTTC. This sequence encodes CASSLGQGLYNEQFF.

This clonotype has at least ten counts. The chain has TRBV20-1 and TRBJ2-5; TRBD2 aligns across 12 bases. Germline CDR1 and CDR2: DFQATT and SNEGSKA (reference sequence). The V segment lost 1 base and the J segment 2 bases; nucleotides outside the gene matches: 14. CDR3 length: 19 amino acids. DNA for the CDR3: TGCAGTGCTAGAGGAGGGAGGGGAACTAGCGGGGGGCCTCAAGAGACCCAGTACTTC. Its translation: CSARGGRGTSGGPQETQYF.

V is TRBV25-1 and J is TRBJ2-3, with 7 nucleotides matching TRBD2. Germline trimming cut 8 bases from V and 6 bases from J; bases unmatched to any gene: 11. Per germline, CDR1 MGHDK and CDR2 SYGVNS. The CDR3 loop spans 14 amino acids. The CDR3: CASLLKGSGDTQYF. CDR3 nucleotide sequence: TGTGCCAGCCTCCTTAAGGGTAGCGGGGATACGCAGTATTTT. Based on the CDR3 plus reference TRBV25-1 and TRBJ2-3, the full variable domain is EADIYQTPRYLVIGTGKKITLECSQTMGHDKMYWYQQDPGMELHLIHYSYGVNSTEKGDLSSESTVSRIRTEHFPLTLESARPSHTSQYLCASLLKGSGDTQYFGPGTRLTVL.

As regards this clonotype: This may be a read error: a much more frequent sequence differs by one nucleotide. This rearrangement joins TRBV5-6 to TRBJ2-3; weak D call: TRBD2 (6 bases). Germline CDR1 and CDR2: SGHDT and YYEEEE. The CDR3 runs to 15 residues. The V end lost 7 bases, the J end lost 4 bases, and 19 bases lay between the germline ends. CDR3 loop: CASSLGGLAADTQYF. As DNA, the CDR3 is TGTGCCAGCTCCCTTGGGGGGTTAGCTGCAGATACGCAGTATTTT.

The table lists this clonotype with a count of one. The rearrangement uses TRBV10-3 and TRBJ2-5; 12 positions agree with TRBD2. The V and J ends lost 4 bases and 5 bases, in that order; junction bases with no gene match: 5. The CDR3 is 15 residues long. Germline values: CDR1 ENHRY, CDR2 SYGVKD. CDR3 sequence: CAISGLAGGQETQYF. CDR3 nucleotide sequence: TGTGCCATCAGTGGTCTAGCGGGGGGGCAGGAGACCCAGTACTTC.

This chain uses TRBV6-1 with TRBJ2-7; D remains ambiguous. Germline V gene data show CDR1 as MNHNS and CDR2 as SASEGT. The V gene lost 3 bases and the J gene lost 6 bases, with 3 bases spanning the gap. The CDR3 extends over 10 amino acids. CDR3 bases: TGTGCCAGCAGTGAGCTCGAGCAGTACTTC. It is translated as CASSELEQYF.

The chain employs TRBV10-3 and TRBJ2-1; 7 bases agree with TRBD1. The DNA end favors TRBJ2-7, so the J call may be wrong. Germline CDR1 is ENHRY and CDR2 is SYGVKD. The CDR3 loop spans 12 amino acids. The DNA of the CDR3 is TGTGCCATCAGCGGGACAGCCTACGAGCAGTACTTC. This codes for CAISGTAYEQYF.